This T cell receptor (beta chain) was profiled in a study of T cells in localized non-small cell lung cancer. The data were produced by immunoSEQ multiplex PCR, yet TCRdb's version contains in-frame clones alone and is incomplete. The sample has around 83,000 clones, about 87% seen once. V lost 2 bases and J lost 6, with 8 bases in between. The CDR3 covers 12 residues. Germline CDR1 reads MDHEN; CDR2 reads SYDVKM. General study findings and limits: Median detection of top 100 tumor clones in adjacent lung was 57 clones. Because sequencing included only one region (of the tumor), heterogeneity remains possible.

About this clone itself: Its antigen is unidentified.

The source material was peripheral blood, sampled before any cancer treatment. The chain is built from TRBV28 and TRBJ2-7, with TRBD2 as a possible D gene (6 bases). This receptor was identified in a man aged 40-75 years with stage I squamous cell lung carcinoma. The CDR3 loop is CASSLTSSEQYF. DNA of the CDR3: TGTGCCAGCAGTTTAACTAGCTCCGAGCAGTACTTC.